The entry that follows covers one T cell receptor beta chain sequence. Its antigen is unknown. No base quality information exists; no much larger clone differs at one position. The data were taken from a study of CD8 T cells in Susac syndrome (dated by TCRdb to the late 2010s). As for the study more broadly: The study used repertoire sequencing to test whether antigen drove CD8+ T cell activation and differentiation in Susac syndrome. The clonality of the CD8+ T cell repertoire was compared across about 12 healthy donors, about 14 Susac syndrome patients and fewer than 16 multiple sclerosis patients.

Peripheral blood CD8+ and CD4+ T cells from healthy donors, Susac syndrome patients and multiple sclerosis patients were profiled using high-throughput TCR beta sequencing. The multiple sclerosis controls were treatment-naive patients who had stable or active relapsing-remitting disease and met the revised McDonald criteria. Bulk CD8+ and CD4+ T cells were purified by magnetic negative isolation, whereas CD8+ TEMRA cells were enriched by FACS. Blood was collected in EDTA tubes and processed within 24 hours, with PBMCs isolated through density gradient centrifugation. PBMCs destined for TCR sequencing were cryopreserved in liquid nitrogen and later thawed in a 37 °C water bath. The sorted or isolated CD4+, CD8+ and CD8+ TEMRA cells had a purity of 90% or higher. RNA was extracted using the RNeasy kit, and roughly 0.45 to 1 ug of the RNA was reverse transcribed with random hexamers. The immunoSEQ multiplex PCR assay, covering 54 Vbeta and 13 Jbeta segments, was used to amplify TCR beta CDR3 regions. To correct PCR amplification bias, a synthetic template baseline was used for both primer optimization and computational correction. Processing in the source paper ran as follows. Reads were annotated to V, D and J genes per IMGT and analyzed with immunoSEQ Analyzer, keeping only productive sequences. Clonality was calculated as one minus the Shannon entropy normalized by log2 of the number of productive unique sequences. For each patient and control, public and private clones were evaluated within the 100 most prevalent clones. A clone was defined as Susac-specific if it was absent from the healthy and MS cohorts, from over a thousand published viral clones and from other ImmuneACCESS disease sequences. The raw public reads went through TCRdb reprocessing: fastp at Q25, MiXCR clone calling, in-frame beta chains kept. All rows with the same CDR3 protein become a single entry with the most common DNA and genes. In this record, the V and J calls reflect TCRdb's handling and not the investigators' own analysis. This sample comprises approximately 130,000 distinct CDR3 sequences, approximately 89% of them detected only once. The ten largest clones represent around 0.25% of the sample.

Results the study describes overall, beyond this receptor: The study acknowledged that relatively few individuals were included in the TCR sequencing and HLA analysis.

This TCR came from a human donor with multiple sclerosis. The sample consisted of CD8+ T cells from PBMCs.

The DNA sequence is given as TGTGCCAGCAGTTCCCCAGGGGCCAATCAGCCCCAGCATTTT. The resulting protein is CASSSPGANQPQHF. The rearrangement joined TRBV27 to TRBJ1-5; 6 matching bases give a weak D call of TRBD1. The CDR3, cysteine through phenylalanine, is 14 amino acids long. Just the 42-base CDR3 DNA is kept, in frame starting at base 1. Trimming removed 4 bases from V and 3 bases from J, leaving 10 bases between the germline ends. The germline V gene encodes CDR1 MNHEY and CDR2 SMNVEV (reference sequence).